The clone carrying this T cell receptor (beta chain) appeared many times. Antigen: not known. Pregnant or lactating patients were excluded, as were those with uncontrolled infection or other autoimmune disease. Based on clinical symptoms, serum thyroxine and TRAb, thyroid ultrasound and orbital computed tomography, diagnoses were reached. Amplification targeted TCR beta CDR3 regions from RNA transcripts. The TCR CDR3 was amplified in a first-round RT-PCR using the HTBI primer set. TCRdb processed the multiplex PCR reads anew with MiXCR; each CDR3 protein has one entry. Among fewer than 600,000 distinct CDR3 sequences listed, approximately 15% were seen once. The data belong to a study of T cells in Graves' hyperthyroidism and ophthalmopathy. Study-level points and caveats: Blood also showed most of the thyroid clonotypes that were expanded above 0.001.

Per germline, CDR1 MNHEY and CDR2 SMNVEV (reference sequence). The CDR3 contains 15 residues. Trimming left V 2 bases short and J 0 bases short, with 8 bases between. The chain has TRBV27 and TRBJ1-5; no reliable D call. This TCR was recovered from a woman aged 40-49 years with Graves' hyperthyroidism. Source material: blood. For the CDR3, the DNA is TGTGCCAGCAGTTTAGGGTCAGATAGCAATCAGCCCCAGCATTTT. It yields the protein CASSLGSDSNQPQHF.